Below are 14 T cell receptor beta chains sequenced from a single sample in a study of CD4 T cell repertoires in COVID-19. Measured with immunoSEQ multiplex PCR; TCRdb has only the in-frame clones, and not every one. The table shows fewer than 25,000 clones, with approximately 93% occurring only once. The memory T cells were sequenced right after ex vivo isolation, without culture. Sequences were derived from circulating follicular helper CD4+ T cells (cTfh) from blood, sampled before the COVID-19 pandemic. These receptors were obtained from a human donor who had COVID-19.

J is TRBJ1-1 and V is TRBV28; TRBD1 might be the D (5 bases). Germline CDR1 is MDHEN and CDR2 is SYDVKM. V lost 7 bases to trimming and J lost 2 bases, with 14 bases between them. The CDR3 totals 14 residues. CDR3 in amino acids: CASNLIQANTEAFF. For the CDR3, the DNA is TGTGCCAGCAACCTTATACAGGCAAACACTGAAGCTTTCTTT. Looking up the rest from reference TRBV28 and TRBJ1-1 gives the full variable domain: DVKVTQSSRYLVKRTGEKVFLECVQDMDHENMFWYRQDPGLGLRLIYFSYDVKMKEKGDIPEGYSVSREKKERFSLILESASTNQTSMYLCASNLIQANTEAFFGQGTRLTVV.

V and J are TRBV7-2 and TRBJ1-2, with D tentatively TRBD1 (6 bases). This CDR3 region has 15 residues. Germline CDR1 is SGHTA and CDR2 is FQGNSA. Trimming stripped 4 bases from V and 4 bases from J, with 16 bases between. The CDR3 protein is CASSSSGTTFYGYTF. The CDR3 region has the DNA TGTGCCAGCAGCTCCTCCGGGACAACCTTCTATGGCTACACCTTC.

The chain links TRBV5-1 to TRBJ2-7; 11 nucleotides align to TRBD1. V dropped 6 bases and J dropped 3; count of bases not matched to a gene: 8. From germline, CDR1 is SGHRS and CDR2 YFSETQ. This CDR3 spans 15 amino acids. The CDR3 DNA follows: TGCGCCAGCAAGTTAAGGGGACAGGGGGACTACGAGCAGTACTTC. Translating gives CASKLRGQGDYEQYF.

As DNA, the CDR3 is TGCGCCAGCAGCTTGGGACAGACTCAAAAATCGTGGGGCTACACCTTC. It specifies CASSLGQTQKSWGYTF. The V call is TRBV5-1, the J call TRBJ1-2; tentatively, D is TRBD1 (5 bases). Germline V gene lookup returns CDR1 SGHRS and CDR2 YFSETQ. Trimming stripped 0 bases from V and 8 bases from J, with 20 bases between. This CDR3 contains 16 residues.

The chain carries TRBV5-1 and TRBJ1-2; 9 bases align to TRBD1. CDR3 length: 15 residues. The V and J ends lost 3 bases and 5 bases, in that order; junction bases with no gene match: 8. Germline V gene sequence: CDR1 SGHRS, CDR2 YFSETQ. This CDR3 is CASSSSGTGRYGYTF. As DNA, the CDR3 is TGCGCCAGCAGCTCGTCCGGGACAGGGCGGTATGGCTACACCTTC.

The rearrangement joins TRBV2 to TRBJ2-6, with a weak D call TRBD2 (5 bases). This CDR3 contains 14 residues. Germline lookup yields CDR1 SNHLY and CDR2 FYNNEI. Trimming left V 6 bases short and J 0 bases short, with 6 bases between. CDR3 region: CASRGVSGANVLTF. The DNA for the CDR3 is TGTGCCAGCAGGGGAGTCTCTGGGGCCAACGTCCTGACTTTC. The whole variable domain, remainder taken from reference TRBV2 and TRBJ2-6, is EPEVTQTPSHQVTQMGQEVILRCVPISNHLYFYWYRQILGQKVEFLVSFYNNEISEKSEIFDDQFSVERPDGSNFTLKIRSTKLEDSAMYFCASRGVSGANVLTFGAGSRLTVL.

This rearrangement joins TRBV5-1 to TRBJ2-2, with TRBD2 identical over 14 bases. Trimming removed 4 bases from V and 7 bases from J; junction bases left unmatched: 6. This CDR3 contains 16 residues. Germline V gives CDR1 SGHRS, CDR2 YFSETQ. Written as DNA, the CDR3 is TGCGCCAGCAGCCTGGGACTAGCGGGGGAGCACGGGGAGCTGTTTTTT. Residues: CASSLGLAGEHGELFF.

This chain connects TRBV11-3 to TRBJ2-7, with D maybe TRBD2 (6 bases). The CDR3 consists of 13 residues. The germline CDR1 and CDR2 sequences are SGHNT and YENEEA. The V and J ends lost 1 base and 5 bases respectively, with 9 bases between them. The DNA of the CDR3 is TGTGCCAGCAGCTTAGGCGGGGAAAACGAGCAGTACTTC. It codes for CASSLGGENEQYF.

The V and J genes are TRBV20-1 and TRBJ2-1; D possibly corresponds to TRBD1 (5 bases). V was clipped by 6 bases and J by 4 bases, with 7 bases between them. The CDR3 loop spans 11 amino acids. Germline CDR1 DFQATT, CDR2 SNEGSKA (reference sequence). The CDR3 coding sequence is TGCAGTGCCGACAGTTACAATGAGCAGTTCTTC. Amino acid sequence: CSADSYNEQFF.

The V and J genes are TRBV6-6 and TRBJ1-2; TRBD1 matches at 11 bases. Germline assignment: CDR1 MNHNY and CDR2 SVGAGI (reference sequence). The length of the CDR3 is 15 residues. V lost 4 bases, J lost 5 bases, and 6 bases stayed unmatched. In nucleotides, the CDR3 is TGTGCCAGCAGTTTTGATCGGGACAGGGGGTATGGCTACACCTTC. It translates to CASSFDRDRGYGYTF.

The V call is TRBV7-2, the J call TRBJ1-1; TRBD1 might be the D (6 bases). Trimming pared 2 bases from V and 8 bases from J, leaving 12 bases between. Germline V lookup: CDR1 SGHTA, CDR2 FQGNSA. The CDR3 is made up of 13 amino acids. As DNA, the CDR3 is TGTGCCAGCAGCTTAAACCAGGGGTTGGAAGCTTTCTTT. It yields the protein CASSLNQGLEAFF.

This sequence joins TRBV28 and TRBJ2-1, with TRBD2 matching 11 bases. CDR1 and CDR2 (germline): MDHEN, SYDVKM. The CDR3 has 18 residues. Losses at the gene ends were 4 bases for V and 8 bases for J; bases not matched to a gene: 16. DNA of the CDR3: TGTGCCAGCAGTTCCCACTCGATTAGCGGGAGGGCCCTCGATGAGCAGTTCTTC. The encoded protein is CASSSHSISGRALDEQFF.

The chain combines TRBV6-1 with TRBJ1-2; 7 bases align to TRBD1. This CDR3 region has 13 residues. Germline CDR1 is MNHNS and CDR2 is SASEGT. The J segment lost 5 bases and the V segment lost 3 bases, leaving 3 bases of the junction unmatched. This CDR3 is CASSETGKYGYTF. DNA of the CDR3: TGTGCCAGCAGTGAGACAGGGAAATATGGCTACACCTTC.

This clone has only one observation. The chain employs TRBV18 and TRBJ1-3; possibly TRBD1 for D (5 bases). From germline, CDR1 is KGHSH and CDR2 LQKENI. V lost 2 bases, J lost 4 bases, and 9 bases lay in between. This CDR3 has 14 amino acids. This chain's CDR3 is CASSPTSGGNTIYF. CDR3 nucleotides: TGTGCCAGCTCACCAACCTCAGGGGGAAACACCATATATTTT.